This T cell receptor beta chain derives from a study of regulatory T cells in long-lasting Graves disease. Across the whole study: Antithyroid drugs had been given to newly diagnosed Graves' patients for under 3 months.

Germline CDR1 is SGHRS and CDR2 is YFSETQ. The ends lost 6 bases at V and 5 bases at J; junction bases unmatched: 11. The CDR3 runs to 15 residues. Study-level points and caveats: Persistent disease showed a preference for TRBV28, TRBJ1-2 and TRBJ2-5.

With iRepertoire HTBI primers and Arm-PCR of CDR3 regions, TCR beta libraries were built. TCRdb redid the calling of the multiplex PCR reads with MiXCR, one entry per CDR3 protein. Of about 560,000 distinct CDR3 sequences in the sample, about 16% were seen once. Regarding time point: newly diagnosed GD, antithyroid drugs for less than 3 months. With RNA extracted from PBMCs as input, the TCR library was made. In each case, Graves' disease was diagnosed per American Thyroid Association guidelines. The table lists this clonotype with a few counts. Its target is unknown. This sample was also put to use in a study of T cells in Graves' hyperthyroidism and ophthalmopathy. From that study: HTBI primers were the set used in a first-round RT-PCR of the TCR CDR3.

The V call is TRBV5-1, the J call TRBJ2-5; 9 positions agree with TRBD1. The clonotype originates from a man aged 18 to 30 with Graves disease. The material was peripheral blood mononuclear cells (PBMCs), obtained at new diagnosis, from a patient treated with antithyroid drugs. The CDR3 DNA is TGCGCCAGCACCTTACAGGGGGCAATTGGTGAGACCCAGTACTTC. It translates to CASTLQGAIGETQYF.